This TCR beta chain is from a study of identical twins. There are 14 residues in the CDR3. CDR1 and CDR2 from the germline V gene are DFQATT and SNEGSKA (reference sequence). Trimming removed 0 bases at V and 3 bases at J, with 8 bases between. This clonotype was counted ten times or more. TCRdb ran MiXCR on the 5' RACE reads and lists one entry per CDR3 protein. There are some 320,000 distinct CDR3 sequences in the sample; roughly 12% occur only once, and roughly 7% lies in the top ten. The sample was also linked to a second study, of yellow fever vaccine responses in identical twins.

This chain uses TRBV20-1 with TRBJ2-2; possibly TRBD2 for D (6 bases). The source material was CD8+ T cells sorted from blood. The sequence came from a woman younger than 30 in good health. CDR3 nucleotides: TGCAGTGCTAGAGAGACGGGGGACACCGGGGAGCTGTTTTTT. Its protein product is CSARETGDTGELFF.